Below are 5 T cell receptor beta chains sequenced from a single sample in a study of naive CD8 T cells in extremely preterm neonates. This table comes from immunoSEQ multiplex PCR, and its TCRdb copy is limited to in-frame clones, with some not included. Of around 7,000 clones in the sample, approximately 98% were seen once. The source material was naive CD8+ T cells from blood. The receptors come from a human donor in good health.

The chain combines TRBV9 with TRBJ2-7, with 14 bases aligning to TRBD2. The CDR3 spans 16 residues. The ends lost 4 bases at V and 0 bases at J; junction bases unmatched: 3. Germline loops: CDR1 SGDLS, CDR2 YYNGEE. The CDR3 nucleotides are TGTGCCAGCAGCCCGGGGACTAGCGGGAGCTCCTACGAGCAGTACTTC. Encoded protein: CASSPGTSGSSYEQYF.

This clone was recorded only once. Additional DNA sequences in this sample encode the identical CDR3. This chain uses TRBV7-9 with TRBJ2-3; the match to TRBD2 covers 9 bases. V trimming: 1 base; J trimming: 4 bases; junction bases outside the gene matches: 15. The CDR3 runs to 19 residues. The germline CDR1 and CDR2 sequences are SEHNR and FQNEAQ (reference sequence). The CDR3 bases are TGTGCCAGCAGCTTAGTCCCCCACCTAGCGGGATATAGCGCAGATACGCAGTATTTT. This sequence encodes CASSLVPHLAGYSADTQYF.

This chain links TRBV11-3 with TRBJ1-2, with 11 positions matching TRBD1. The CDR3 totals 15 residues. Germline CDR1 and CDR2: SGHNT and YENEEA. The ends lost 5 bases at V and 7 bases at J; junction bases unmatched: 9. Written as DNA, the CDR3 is TGTGCCAGCAGCCCTCCCGGACAGGGGGCTCTTGGCTACACCTTC. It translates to CASSPPGQGALGYTF.

The CDR3 nucleotides read TGTGCCAGCAGTTTGGACAGTGGAAACACCATATATTTT. This encodes CASSLDSGNTIYF. V and J are TRBV6-5 and TRBJ1-3; D is perhaps TRBD1 (6 bases). Germline assignment: CDR1 MNHEY and CDR2 SVGAGI. V was trimmed by 4 bases and J by 3 bases, leaving 7 bases between them. This CDR3 has 13 residues.

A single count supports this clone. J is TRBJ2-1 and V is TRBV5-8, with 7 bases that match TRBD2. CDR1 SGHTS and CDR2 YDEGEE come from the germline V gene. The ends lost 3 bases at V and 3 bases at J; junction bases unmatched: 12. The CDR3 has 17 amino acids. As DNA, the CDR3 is TGTGCCAGCAGCTGGCCGGGAGGACTAGGGTTCTACAATGAGCAGTTCTTC. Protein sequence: CASSWPGGLGFYNEQFF.